What follows are 10 T cell receptor beta chains derived from one specimen sequenced in a study of PD-1 blockade in classical Hodgkin lymphoma. Only in-frame clones appear in the TCRdb table, and some are missing; sequencing was by immunoSEQ multiplex PCR. The sample has approximately 14,000 clones, approximately 90% seen once; the top ten hold 5% to 6.5%. Time point denoted: newly diagnosed, previously untreated cHL patient sample. Negative selection with magnets was how CD8+ T cells were isolated from the thawed PBMCs. Specimen: CD8+ T cells from blood. These receptors all come from a human donor with classical Hodgkin lymphoma.

This rearrangement joins TRBV7-2 to TRBJ2-1, with TRBD1 as a possible D gene (5 bases). CDR3 size: 14 residues. The V gene's germline CDR1 is SGHTA and CDR2 FQGNSA. V was shortened by 5 bases and J by 8 bases, with 16 bases between the two germline ends. The CDR3 spells CASSGGAPFYEQFF. CDR3 bases: TGTGCCAGCAGCGGTGGGGCCCCCTTTTATGAGCAGTTCTTC. The full variable domain, completed using reference TRBV7-2 and TRBJ2-1, is GAGVSQSPSNKVTEKGKDVELRCDPISGHTALYWYRQSLGQGLEFLIYFQGNSAPDKSGLPSDRFSAERTGGSVSTLTIQRTQQEDSAVYLCASSGGAPFYEQFFGPGTRLTVL.

Only a few counts were recorded for this clone. J is TRBJ1-2 and V is TRBV5-1; 7 bases agree with TRBD1. Trimming took 2 bases from V and 4 from J; bases not matched to a gene: 8. The CDR3 is 15 amino acids. Germline V gene lookup returns CDR1 SGHRS and CDR2 YFSETQ. CDR3 sequence: CASSFGQATGYGYTF. The CDR3 bases are TGCGCCAGCAGCTTCGGACAGGCAACAGGCTATGGCTACACCTTC.

The chain combines TRBV7-9 with TRBJ2-1; D is unclear. Germline loops: CDR1 SEHNR, CDR2 FQNEAQ (reference sequence). The V and J ends lost 5 bases and 5 bases respectively, with 10 bases between them. The CDR3 runs 13 residues. For the CDR3, the DNA is TGTGCCAGCAGCCTCACCGAGGACAATGAGCAGTTCTTC. Its translation: CASSLTEDNEQFF.

The rearrangement uses TRBV4-1 and TRBJ1-1; D unresolved. V was shortened by 1 base and J by 1 base, with 16 bases between the two germline ends. Per the germline V gene, CDR1 is MGHRA and CDR2 is YSYEKL. This CDR3 contains 17 residues. CDR3 amino acids: CASSQGQRASQNTEAFF. CDR3 bases: TGCGCCAGCAGCCAAGGCCAAAGGGCTTCCCAGAACACTGAAGCTTTCTTT.

The V and J genes are TRBV27 and TRBJ2-5, with D hard to call. The CDR3 loop spans 12 amino acids. Germline CDR1 and CDR2: MNHEY and SMNVEV (reference sequence). Trimming stripped 5 bases from V and 7 bases from J, with 11 bases between. The CDR3 spells CASSPRLVTQYF. As DNA, the CDR3 is TGTGCCAGCAGTCCCCGGTTGGTGACCCAGTACTTC.

The chain joins TRBV7-6 to TRBJ2-3; the D gene is possibly TRBD2 (6 bases). The germline gives CDR1 SGHVS, CDR2 FNYEAQ. Trimming took 5 bases from V and 0 from J, leaving 12 bases between them. The CDR3 totals 15 residues. The CDR3 DNA reads as TGTGCCAGCAGCCCCGGGACTTTAAGCACAGATACGCAGTATTTT. It is translated as CASSPGTLSTDTQYF. Using reference TRBV7-6 and TRBJ2-3 for the parts outside the CDR3, the full variable domain is GAGVSQSPRYKVTKRGQDVALRCDPISGHVSLYWYRQALGQGPEFLTYFNYEAQQDKSGLPNDRFSAERPEGSISTLTIQRTEQRDSAMYRCASSPGTLSTDTQYFGPGTRLTVL.

This chain connects TRBV29-1 to TRBJ1-1; TRBD1 is a possible D gene (6 bases). This CDR3 is 13 amino acids long. CDR1 is SQVTM, CDR2 ANQGSEA, per germline. V was clipped by 7 bases and J by 6 bases, with 18 bases between them. The DNA of the CDR3 is TGCAGCGCCGAGGGGGGGGCTGGCGCTGAAGCTTTCTTT. It codes for CSAEGGAGAEAFF. Variable domain in full (rest from reference TRBV29-1 and TRBJ1-1): SAVISQKPSRDICQRGTSLTIQCQVDSQVTMMFWYRQQPGQSLTLIATANQGSEATYESGFVIDKFPISRPNLTFSTLTVSNMSPEDSSIYLCSAEGGAGAEAFFGQGTRLTVV.

This rearrangement joins TRBV29-1 to TRBJ2-1; 8 bases match TRBD2. The CDR3 has 19 residues. V lost 4 bases, J lost 3 bases, and 20 bases stayed unmatched. Germline CDR1 and CDR2: SQVTM and ANQGSEA. The CDR3 coding sequence is TGCAGCGTTGCGTCCCGAAGGATAGCGGGAAAACATGACTACAATGAGCAGTTCTTC. Its translation is CSVASRRIAGKHDYNEQFF.

The chain combines TRBV21-1 with TRBJ2-7. TRBV21-1 is shown as a pseudogene. The CDR3 covers 11 residues. CDR3 loop: CASSKEAEQYV. The CDR3 nucleotides are TGTGCCAGCAGCAAAGAGGCCGAGCAGTACGTC.

This sequence joins TRBV7-9 and TRBJ2-3; 8 nucleotides agree with TRBD2. V dropped 5 bases and J dropped 1; count of bases not matched to a gene: 8. This CDR3 is built from 16 residues. Germline CDR1 SEHNR, CDR2 FQNEAQ (reference sequence). The CDR3 DNA sequence: TGTGCCAGCAGCCAAGCCCGGGGGGGCGGCACAGATACGCAGTATTTT. As protein: CASSQARGGGTDTQYF.